This is a list of T cell receptor beta chains from one sample in a study of shared clonotypes between healthy human individuals. Assay: immunoSEQ multiplex PCR; the TCRdb copy retains only in-frame clones and omits some. The data contain roughly 2.2 million clones, approximately 95% of them singletons. Sample: naive CD4+ T cells from PBMCs. All receptors come from a man younger than 30 in good health. Some clones in this sample may be carry-over from other donors' samples. Both conserved end residues are part of each CDR3. The D gene is left open where the match is weak. Size values are once, few and many counts, or a class for expanded clones, and some rows have none.

cdr3_nt cdr3_aa clone_size v_call cdr3_length j_call d_call
TGTGCCAGTAGTATTCGTAACATGGGGCAGTATTTT CASSIRNMGQYF . TRBV19 12 TRBJ2-3 .
TGCAGCGTTTCAGGGTTGTTTAGCGGGGAGCTGTTTTTT CSVSGLFSGELFF . TRBV29-1 13 TRBJ2-2 .
TGCGCCAGCAGCCGCCGACTAGTGGGTGAGTCCAATGAGCAGTTCTTC CASSRRLVGESNEQFF once TRBV4-1 16 TRBJ2-1 .
TGTGCCAGCAGCCATACAGGGTACACCCAGCCCCAGCATTTT CASSHTGYTQPQHF few TRBV7-9 14 TRBJ1-5 .
TGTGCCTGGGACAGGGACTACGAGCAGTACTTC CAWDRDYEQYF . TRBV30 11 TRBJ2-7 TRBD1
TGTGCCAGCAGCGAATGGCCGGGGGGCCTTGCACGCTACACCTTC CASSEWPGGLARYTF . TRBV7-9 15 TRBJ1-2 .
TGTGCCAGCAGCTGGGGACAGGGGGCCAATGAGCAGTTCTTC CASSWGQGANEQFF . TRBV6-1 14 TRBJ2-1 TRBD1
TGTGCCAGTAAGCGGGAGACAGATGAGCAGTTCTTC CASKRETDEQFF . TRBV10-3 12 TRBJ2-1 TRBD2
TGCGCCAGCAGTCTAGCGCAAAGCACAGATACGCAGTATTTT CASSLAQSTDTQYF . TRBV5-1 14 TRBJ2-3 .
TGTGCCAGCAGCACGCACAATGAGCAGTTCTTC CASSTHNEQFF . TRBV21-1 11 TRBJ2-1 .
TGCGTTGGGGATTCCATGAACACTGAAGCTTTCTTT CVGDSMNTEAFF . TRBV29-1 12 TRBJ1-1 .
TGTGCCAGCAGTTTAATCGGCGGGGCTGACTACAATGAGCAGTTCTTC CASSLIGGADYNEQFF . TRBV28 16 TRBJ2-1 .
TGTGCCAGCTCACCCGACAGTCCCGGGGGCAATCAGCCCCAGCATTTT CASSPDSPGGNQPQHF . TRBV18 16 TRBJ1-5 .
TGTGCCAGCAGCCCACGACTAGCGGGAGTAATGTTTAATGAGCAGTTCTTC CASSPRLAGVMFNEQFF . TRBV9 17 TRBJ2-1 TRBD2
TGTGCCAGCAGCTTGGGTTTGCCGGAACTAGCCAAAAACATTCAGTACTTC CASSLGLPELAKNIQYF . TRBV5-5 17 TRBJ2-4 .
TGTGCCAGCAGTTTAACAGCAACTAATGAAAAACTGTTTTTT CASSLTATNEKLFF . TRBV28 14 TRBJ1-4 .
TGTGCCAGCAGTACCGCCACAGGGAACACTGAAGCTTTCTTT CASSTATGNTEAFF . TRBV28 14 TRBJ1-1 .
TGTGCCAGCAGCCCCCAGAGGGCCACCTCCTACAATGAGCAGTTCTTC CASSPQRATSYNEQFF . TRBV5-4 16 TRBJ2-1 .
TGTGCCAGCTCACCACCGGCGACAGGGACCTACGAGCAGTACTTC CASSPPATGTYEQYF . TRBV18 15 TRBJ2-7 TRBD1
TGTGCCAGCAGCCACTCTCTGGGCAATGAGCAGTTCTTC CASSHSLGNEQFF once TRBV14 13 TRBJ2-1 .